This T cell receptor beta chain is from a study of blood T cell repertoires in COVID-19. Turning to the study itself: Collection of acute and convalescent COVID-19 samples took place in the United States, Italy and Spain. In each case, the material was cDNA or gDNA derived from T cells, B-cell-depleted T cells, or PBMCs.

This clone is a singleton in its sample. Trimming removed 5 bases from V and 13 bases from J, with 17 bases in between. This CDR3 is built from 13 residues. Per the study methods: Estimation of nucleated cell counts was performed using reference gene primer amplification. TCRdb's copy holds only in-frame clones and misses some; the assay was immunoSEQ multiplex PCR. That table supplies the V and J calls and clone size; D and trimming were determined from the DNA. In the table there are 200,000 to 300,000 clones, approximately 90% of which are singletons. This clonotype originated in a man in his 60s who had recovered from COVID-19. The V and J genes are TRBV12-3 or TRBV12-4 and TRBJ1-4; unclear D gene. Source material: peripheral blood. The CDR3 nucleotides are TGTGCCAGCAGTGCAAACGGGTCCCCGGCACTGTTTTTT. Amino acid sequence: CASSANGSPALFF.